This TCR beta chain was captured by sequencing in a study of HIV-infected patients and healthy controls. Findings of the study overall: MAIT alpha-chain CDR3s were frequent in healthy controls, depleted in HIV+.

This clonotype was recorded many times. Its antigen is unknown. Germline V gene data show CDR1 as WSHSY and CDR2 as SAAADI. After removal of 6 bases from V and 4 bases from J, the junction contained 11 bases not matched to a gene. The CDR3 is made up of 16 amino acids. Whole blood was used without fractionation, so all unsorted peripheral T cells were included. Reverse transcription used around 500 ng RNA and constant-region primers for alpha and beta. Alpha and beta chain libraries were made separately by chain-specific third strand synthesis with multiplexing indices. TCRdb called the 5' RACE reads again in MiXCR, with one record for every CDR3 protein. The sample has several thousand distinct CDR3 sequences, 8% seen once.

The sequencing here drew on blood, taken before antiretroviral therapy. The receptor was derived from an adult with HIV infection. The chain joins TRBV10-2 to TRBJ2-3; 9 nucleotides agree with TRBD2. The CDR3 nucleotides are TGCGCCAGCAGAAATCCGGGACTAGCTGTTTCAGATACGCAGTATTTT. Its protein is CASRNPGLAVSDTQYF.